Listed here are 32 T cell receptor beta chains from one sample, sequenced in a study of Ad26.COV2.S vaccination and SARS-CoV-2 variants. Libraries were prepared by immunoSEQ multiplex PCR; TCRdb keeps only in-frame clonotypes and omits some of them. The table includes around 450,000 clones, nearly 90% detected once. Treatment noted: over 15 received Ad26.COV2.S at low or high dose, single or two shots; about 5 received placebo; per-sample allocation not given. Specimen acquisition occurred on day 63 following the initial vaccine or placebo injection. Sequences were derived from peripheral blood, sampled in a trial of Ad26.COV2.S vaccine versus placebo. The origin of the receptors is a person between 18 and 59 years old who received the Ad26.COV2.S COVID-19 vaccine or a placebo.

The rearrangement uses TRBV7-9 and TRBJ1-2; 7 nucleotides agree with TRBD1. There are 13 residues in the CDR3. CDR1 SEHNR and CDR2 FQNEAQ come from the germline V gene (reference sequence). V gave up 3 bases and J gave up 5 bases; unmatched junction bases: 3. For the CDR3, the DNA is TGTGCCAGCAGCTTCGGACAGGAATATGGCTACACCTTC. Translating gives CASSFGQEYGYTF.

Only one count was recorded for this clone. The rearrangement links TRBV6-5 to TRBJ1-1; 9 bases line up with TRBD1. CDR1 is MNHEY and CDR2 is SVGAGI in the germline V gene. There are 14 residues in the CDR3. Trimming cost V 6 bases and J 7 bases; bases outside gene matches: 9. CDR3 in amino acids: CASSADRGSIEAFF. The CDR3 DNA reads as TGTGCCAGCAGCGCCGACAGGGGGTCGATTGAAGCTTTCTTT.

The rearrangement uses TRBV6-5 and TRBJ1-1; the D gene is possibly TRBD1 (6 bases). The CDR3 has 14 residues. Germline assignment: CDR1 MNHEY and CDR2 SVGAGI. The V gene lost 5 bases and the J gene lost 5 bases, with 15 bases spanning the gap. The CDR3 sequence: CASSLQGRWTEAFF. DNA for the CDR3: TGTGCCAGCAGTCTACAGGGTAGATGGACTGAAGCTTTCTTT.

This chain joins TRBV19 and TRBJ1-1, with TRBD1 identical over 9 bases. The CDR3 is 15 amino acids. J gave up 1 base and V 5 bases, and 5 bases lay outside the gene matches. The germline CDR1 and CDR2 sequences are LNHDA and SQIVND (reference sequence). The CDR3 region is CASSRDRGENTEAFF. DNA for the CDR3: TGTGCCAGTAGTCGCGACAGGGGGGAGAACACTGAAGCTTTCTTT.

The chain is built from TRBV10-3 and TRBJ1-1, with 8 bases that match TRBD1. Germline CDR1 and CDR2: ENHRY and SYGVKD. V lost 3 bases to trimming and J lost 0 bases; unmatched junction nucleotides: 6. This CDR3 region has 16 residues. This CDR3 reads CAISDRAGGMNTEAFF. The CDR3 coding sequence is TGTGCCATCAGTGACAGGGCAGGGGGCATGAACACTGAAGCTTTCTTT.

On this clone itself: Other nucleotide sequences in the sample specify the same CDR3. The chain is built from TRBV30 and TRBJ1-2, with no clear D. Trimming took 3 bases from V and 1 from J, leaving 3 bases between them. The CDR3 is made up of 11 amino acids. Looked up from germline, CDR1 is GTSNPN and CDR2 is SVGIG (reference sequence). The CDR3 loop is CAWSLNYGYTF. The CDR3 nucleotides are TGTGCCTGGAGCCTTAACTATGGCTACACCTTC.

This chain uses TRBV6-5 with TRBJ1-5; no reliable D call. Germline values: CDR1 MNHEY, CDR2 SVGAGI. The length of the CDR3 is 14 residues. V was cut by 6 bases and J by 0 bases, with 9 bases left in between. DNA for the CDR3: TGTGCCAGCAGACAGCATAATAGCAATCAGCCCCAGCATTTT. As protein: CASRQHNSNQPQHF.

The CDR3 loop reads CASSLLVSYNEQFF. The CDR3 nucleotides read TGTGCCAGCAGCTTGTTAGTTTCCTACAATGAGCAGTTCTTC. V and J are TRBV5-4 and TRBJ2-1; D is unresolved. There are 14 residues in the CDR3. CDR1 SGHNT and CDR2 YYREEE come from the germline V gene (reference sequence). Trimming took 1 base from V and 1 from J, leaving 6 bases between them.

The genes are TRBV3-1 (or the pseudogene TRBV3-2) and TRBJ2-1, with a weak D call TRBD2 (5 bases). CDR1 and CDR2 (germline): LGHDT, YNNKEL (reference sequence). The V and J ends lost 1 base and 10 bases respectively, with 8 bases between them. The CDR3 sequence is 12 residues long. CDR3 in DNA: TGTGCCAGCAGCCAAGTAGCGATAGAGCAGTTCTTC. Amino acid sequence: CASSQVAIEQFF.

This clone has a single count. One end of the junction fails to match germline, which may point to a read error. The chain links TRBV19 to TRBJ1-1; maybe TRBD1 (5 bases). Germline CDR1 LNHDA, CDR2 SQIVND (reference sequence). This CDR3 has 14 residues. CDR3 DNA sequence: TGTGCCAGTAGTGTGACAGTTCTAAACACTGAGGCTTTCTTT. This codes for CASSVTVLNTEAFF.

V and J are TRBV5-1 and TRBJ2-2, with D possibly TRBD1 on 6 matching bases. The V gene's germline CDR1 is SGHRS and CDR2 YFSETQ. The CDR3 consists of 15 residues. With 1 base removed from V and 4 bases from J, the gap between germline ends came to 11 bases. DNA for the CDR3: TGCGCCAGCAGCTTGACTACAGGGAGCACCGGGGAGCTGTTTTTT. It is translated as CASSLTTGSTGELFF.

The chain couples TRBV7-9 to TRBJ2-7, with no clear D. This CDR3 has 16 residues. V was pared by 8 bases and J by 1 base, with 21 bases between. Looked up from germline, CDR1 is SEHNR and CDR2 is FQNEAQ (reference sequence). The CDR3 region has the DNA TGTGCCAGCGGAAACCGGAAAGGACCCTTATCCTACGAGCAGTACTTC. Its translation: CASGNRKGPLSYEQYF.

The rearrangement uses TRBV25-1 and TRBJ1-5, with a weak D call TRBD1 (6 bases). V lost 8 bases and J 7 bases, leaving 15 bases between the germline ends. This CDR3 is built from 13 residues. The germline gives CDR1 MGHDK, CDR2 SYGVNS. The CDR3 sequence: CASGEGGAQPQHF. The CDR3 coding sequence is TGTGCCAGCGGGGAGGGGGGCGCCCAGCCCCAGCATTTT.

The rearrangement joins TRBV6-1 to TRBJ2-1; TRBD2 might be the D (5 bases). CDR3 length: 15 amino acids. Per germline, CDR1 MNHNS and CDR2 SASEGT. Deletions cut 2 bases from V and 6 bases from J, with 14 bases between. This chain's CDR3 is CASSERLARVNEQFF. The CDR3 nucleotides are TGTGCCAGCAGTGAAAGGCTAGCCCGGGTCAATGAGCAGTTCTTC.

This clone was seen a few times. The rearrangement links TRBV18 to TRBJ1-3; D is possibly TRBD1 (5 bases). The CDR3 contains 19 residues. Germline V gives CDR1 KGHSH, CDR2 LQKENI. V was shortened by 2 bases and J by 0 bases, with 20 bases between the two germline ends. The CDR3 DNA is TGTGCCAGCTCACCAACAAGGGTGGGGGACGCCGGCTCTGGAAACACCATATATTTT. Its translation is CASSPTRVGDAGSGNTIYF.

The chain links TRBV9 to TRBJ1-2, with TRBD1 identical over 7 bases. The germline gives CDR1 SGDLS, CDR2 YYNGEE. The length of the CDR3 is 13 residues. Trimming at V came to 4 bases and at J to 5 bases, leaving 5 bases not matched to a gene. The DNA of the CDR3 is TGTGCCAGCAGCCCCCAACAGGGGTATGGCTACACCTTC. Its translation: CASSPQQGYGYTF.

The genes are TRBV7-9 and TRBJ1-2, with D possibly TRBD1 on 5 matching bases. V was pared by 5 bases and J by 4 bases, with 8 bases between. Germline assignment: CDR1 SEHNR and CDR2 FQNEAQ (reference sequence). This CDR3 is built from 12 residues. Here the CDR3 DNA reads TGTGCCAGCAGCGACAGCACCTATGGCTACACCTTC. Translation gives CASSDSTYGYTF.

This rearrangement joins TRBV18 to TRBJ2-4; D might be TRBD1 (5 bases). The CDR3 sequence is 17 residues long. CDR1 and CDR2 (germline): KGHSH, LQKENI. The germline V and J ends were trimmed by 0 bases and 2 bases, with 14 bases remaining between them. CDR3 residues: CASSPPPQVSTKNIQYF. CDR3 sequence (DNA): TGTGCCAGCTCACCACCACCACAGGTCAGCACCAAAAACATTCAGTACTTC.

The rearrangement uses TRBV30 and TRBJ2-2; 7 nucleotides align to TRBD2. Germline V gene lookup returns CDR1 GTSNPN and CDR2 SVGIG (reference sequence). V lost 6 bases, J lost 3 bases, and 7 bases stayed unmatched. The CDR3 is 14 amino acids. CDR3 bases: TGTGCCTGCCCGACTAGCCACTACACCGGGGAGCTGTTTTTT. Its translation is CACPTSHYTGELFF.

This clone appeared once. The chain carries TRBV4-1 and TRBJ1-3; possible D gene TRBD1, 5 bases. CDR3 length equals 15 residues. Trimming removed 1 base from V and 4 bases from J, with 11 bases in between. Germline CDR1 and CDR2: MGHRA and YSYEKL. The DNA of the CDR3 is TGCGCCAGCAGCCAAGGTTGGGGGGGAGGAAACACCATATATTTT. It codes for CASSQGWGGGNTIYF.

The genes are TRBV4-1 and TRBJ1-4; TRBD1 matches at 7 bases. Germline trimming cut 4 bases from V and 10 bases from J; bases unmatched to any gene: 12. This CDR3 is built from 15 residues. CDR1 and CDR2 from the germline V gene are MGHRA and YSYEKL. The CDR3 loop reads CASSPTGKAVVKLFF. The CDR3 nucleotides are TGCGCCAGCAGCCCGACAGGGAAGGCTGTGGTAAAACTGTTTTTT.

The chain is built from TRBV6-6 and TRBJ1-3, with TRBD1 matching over 10 bases. The CDR3 length is 19 residues. V was pared by 5 bases and J by 5 bases, with 18 bases of the junction left unmatched. The V gene's germline CDR1 is MNHNY and CDR2 SVGAGI (reference sequence). This CDR3 reads CASSRSGTGDFDSRNTIYF. DNA for the CDR3: TGTGCCAGCAGTCGATCCGGGACAGGGGATTTTGATTCTCGAAACACCATATATTTT.

The rearrangement uses TRBV7-9 and TRBJ1-2; 8 nucleotides match TRBD1. V was pared by 5 bases and J by 1 base, with 12 bases of the junction left unmatched. CDR3 size: 17 residues. CDR1 and CDR2 (germline): SEHNR, FQNEAQ (reference sequence). The CDR3 here is CASSQRQGQPSNYGYTF. For the CDR3, the DNA is TGTGCCAGCAGCCAAAGACAGGGGCAACCAAGTAACTATGGCTACACCTTC.

V gene TRBV7-9 combines with J gene TRBJ1-1, with D tentatively TRBD1 (5 bases). The CDR3 is 13 amino acids. The V gene lost 3 bases and the J gene lost 6 bases, with 11 bases spanning the gap. Germline assignment: CDR1 SEHNR and CDR2 FQNEAQ (reference sequence). For the CDR3, the DNA is TGTGCCAGCAGCTTTGTTGGGGACTCTGAAGCTTTCTTT. Its translation is CASSFVGDSEAFF.

The chain uses TRBV7-3 and TRBJ2-3; a weak D match, TRBD1 (5 bases). V was shortened by 5 bases and J by 1 base, with 7 bases between the two germline ends. Germline V gene lookup returns CDR1 SGHTA and CDR2 FQGTGA. This CDR3 region has 13 residues. CDR3 sequence (DNA): TGTGCCAGCAGCCTAGGGGGCACAGATACGCAGTATTTT. Protein product: CASSLGGTDTQYF.

J is TRBJ1-5 and V is TRBV21-1; the table's D call TRBD1 went unverified against the DNA. TRBV21-1 constitutes a pseudogene. This CDR3 comprises 14 residues. The CDR3 nucleotides are TGTGCCAGCAGGCCGACAGGGTATAATCAGCCCCAGCATTTT. This encodes CASRPTGYNQPQHF.

This clone was counted once. The V gene is TRBV18, the J gene TRBJ2-7; tentative D call: TRBD2 (5 bases). V was clipped by 0 bases and J by 4 bases, with 10 bases between them. Germline V CDR1 and CDR2: KGHSH, LQKENI. The CDR3 has 14 amino acids. The CDR3 nucleotides read TGTGCCAGCTCACCACCGGACTCCGGATACGAGCAGTACTTC. Its translation is CASSPPDSGYEQYF.

The rearrangement uses TRBV29-1 and TRBJ2-3; 8 bases agree with TRBD2. Losses at the gene ends were 4 bases for V and 1 base for J; bases not matched to a gene: 7. Germline CDR1 and CDR2: SQVTM and ANQGSEA. The CDR3 has 15 residues. CDR3 DNA sequence: TGCAGCGTTGCCTACGCAGCGGGAGGCACAGATACGCAGTATTTT. Protein product: CSVAYAAGGTDTQYF.

This chain links TRBV11-2 with TRBJ2-5; D possibly corresponds to TRBD2 (6 bases). The CDR3 is 14 amino acids. Per germline, CDR1 SGHAT and CDR2 FQNNGV. V lost 6 bases, J lost 1 base, and 12 bases lay in between. The CDR3 DNA sequence: TGTGCCAGCAGTTGGGGGGAAATCCAAGAGACCCAGTACTTC. Its protein is CASSWGEIQETQYF. The full variable domain, rest sourced from reference TRBV11-2 and TRBJ2-5, is EAGVAQSPRYKIIEKRQSVAFWCNPISGHATLYWYQQILGQGPKLLIQFQNNGVVDDSQLPKDRFSAERLKGVDSTLKIQPAKLEDSAVYLCASSWGEIQETQYFGPGTRLLVL.

The V and J genes are TRBV18 and TRBJ2-1; possibly TRBD2 for D (5 bases). CDR3 length: 14 residues. Trimming took off 5 bases at V and 7 bases at J, with 15 bases between the two ends. Germline V CDR1 and CDR2: KGHSH, LQKENI. Here the CDR3 DNA reads TGTGCCAGCTCAACCGGGCTAGCAGGTAATGAGCAGTTCTTC. It translates to CASSTGLAGNEQFF.

The rearrangement uses TRBV5-1 and TRBJ2-7; D is tentatively TRBD1 or TRBD2 (5 bases each). The CDR3 is made up of 17 amino acids. Trimming cost V 3 bases and J 0 bases, with 19 bases left between them. Germline V gene data show CDR1 as SGHRS and CDR2 as YFSETQ. This CDR3 is CASSYYESGTPSYEQYF. DNA for the CDR3: TGCGCCAGCAGCTACTACGAATCCGGGACCCCCTCCTACGAGCAGTACTTC.

The chain is built from TRBV24-1 and TRBJ2-1; TRBD2 might be the D (5 bases). The CDR3 spans 14 residues. Germline V lookup: CDR1 KGHDR, CDR2 SFDVKD. V lost 6 bases and J lost 7, with 15 bases in between. The CDR3, as DNA: TGTGCCACCAGTCCGCGGGCACCATCGAATGAGCAGTTCTTC. Protein sequence: CATSPRAPSNEQFF.